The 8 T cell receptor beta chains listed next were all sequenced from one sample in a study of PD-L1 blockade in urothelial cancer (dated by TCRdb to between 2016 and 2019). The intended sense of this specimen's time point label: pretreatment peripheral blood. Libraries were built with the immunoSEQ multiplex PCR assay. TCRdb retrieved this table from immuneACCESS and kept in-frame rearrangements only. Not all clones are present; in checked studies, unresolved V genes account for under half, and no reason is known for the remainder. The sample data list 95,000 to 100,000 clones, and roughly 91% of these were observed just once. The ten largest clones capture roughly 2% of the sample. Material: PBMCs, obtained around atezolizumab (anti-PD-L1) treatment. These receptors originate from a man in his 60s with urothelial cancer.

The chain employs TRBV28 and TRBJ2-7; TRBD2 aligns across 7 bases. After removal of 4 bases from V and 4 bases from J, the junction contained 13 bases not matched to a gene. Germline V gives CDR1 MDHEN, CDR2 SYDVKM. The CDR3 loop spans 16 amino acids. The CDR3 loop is CASSSAFGRGLYEQYF. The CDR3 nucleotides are TGTGCCAGCAGTTCCGCTTTCGGGCGGGGGTTATACGAGCAGTACTTC.

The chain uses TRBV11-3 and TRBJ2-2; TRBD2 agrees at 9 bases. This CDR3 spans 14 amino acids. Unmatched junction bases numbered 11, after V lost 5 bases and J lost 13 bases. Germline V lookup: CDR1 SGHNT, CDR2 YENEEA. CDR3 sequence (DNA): TGTGCCAGCAGCACTGGGCTAGCGGGGTCCCGGCTGTTTTTT. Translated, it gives CASSTGLAGSRLFF.

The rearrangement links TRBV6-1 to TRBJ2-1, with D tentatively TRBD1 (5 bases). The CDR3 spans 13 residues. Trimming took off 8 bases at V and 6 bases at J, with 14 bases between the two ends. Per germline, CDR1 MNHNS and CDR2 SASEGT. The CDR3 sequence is CASHFDSPNEQFF. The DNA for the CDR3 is TGTGCCAGCCACTTTGACAGCCCCAATGAGCAGTTCTTC.

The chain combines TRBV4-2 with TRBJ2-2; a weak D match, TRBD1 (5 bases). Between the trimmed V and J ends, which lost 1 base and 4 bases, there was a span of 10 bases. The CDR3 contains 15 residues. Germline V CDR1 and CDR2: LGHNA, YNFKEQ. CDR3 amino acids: CASSQVGASTGELFF. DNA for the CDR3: TGTGCCAGCAGCCAAGTAGGGGCGAGCACCGGGGAGCTGTTTTTT.

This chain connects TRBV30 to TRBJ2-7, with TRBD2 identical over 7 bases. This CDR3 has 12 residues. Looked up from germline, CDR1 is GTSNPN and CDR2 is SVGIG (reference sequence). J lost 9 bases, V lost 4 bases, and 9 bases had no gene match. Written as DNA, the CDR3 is TGTGCCTGGACAAATGGGGGGGAAAGGCAGTACTTC. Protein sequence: CAWTNGGERQYF.

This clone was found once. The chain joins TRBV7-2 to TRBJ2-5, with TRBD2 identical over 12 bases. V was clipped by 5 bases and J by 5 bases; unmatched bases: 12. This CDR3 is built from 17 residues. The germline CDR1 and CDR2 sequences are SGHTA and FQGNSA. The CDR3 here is CASSKGASGGAAETQYF. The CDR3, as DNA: TGTGCCAGCAGCAAAGGAGCTAGCGGGGGGGCCGCGGAGACCCAGTACTTC.

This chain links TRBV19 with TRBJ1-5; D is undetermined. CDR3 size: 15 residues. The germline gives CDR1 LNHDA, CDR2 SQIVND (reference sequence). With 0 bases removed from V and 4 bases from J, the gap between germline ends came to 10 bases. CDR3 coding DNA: TGTGCCAGTAGTATAGATGATGGGAGGAATCAGCCCCAGCATTTT. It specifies CASSIDDGRNQPQHF.

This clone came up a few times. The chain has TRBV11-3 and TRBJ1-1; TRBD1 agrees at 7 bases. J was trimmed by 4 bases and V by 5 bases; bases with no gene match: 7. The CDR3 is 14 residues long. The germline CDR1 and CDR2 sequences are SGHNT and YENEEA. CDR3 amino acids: CASSPTRGVTEAFF. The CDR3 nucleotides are TGTGCCAGCAGCCCGACCAGGGGGGTCACTGAAGCTTTCTTT.